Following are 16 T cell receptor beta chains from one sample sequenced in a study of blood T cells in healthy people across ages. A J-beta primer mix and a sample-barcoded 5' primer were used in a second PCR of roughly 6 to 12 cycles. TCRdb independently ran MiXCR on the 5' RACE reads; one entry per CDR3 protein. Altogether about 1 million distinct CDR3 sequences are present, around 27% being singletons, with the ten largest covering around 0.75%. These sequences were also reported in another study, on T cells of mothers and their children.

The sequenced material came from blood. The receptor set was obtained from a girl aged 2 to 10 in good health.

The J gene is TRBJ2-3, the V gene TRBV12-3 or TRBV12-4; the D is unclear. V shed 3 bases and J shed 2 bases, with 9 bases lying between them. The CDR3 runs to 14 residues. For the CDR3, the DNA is TGTGCCAGCAGTTTTTTAGTTTTCACAGATACGCAGTATTTT. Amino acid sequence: CASSFLVFTDTQYF.

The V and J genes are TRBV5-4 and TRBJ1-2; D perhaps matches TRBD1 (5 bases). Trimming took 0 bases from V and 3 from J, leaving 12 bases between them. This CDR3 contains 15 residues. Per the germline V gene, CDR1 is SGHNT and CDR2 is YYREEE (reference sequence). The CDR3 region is CASSLEGRADYGYTF. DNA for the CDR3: TGTGCCAGCAGCTTGGAAGGCAGGGCGGACTATGGCTACACCTTC.

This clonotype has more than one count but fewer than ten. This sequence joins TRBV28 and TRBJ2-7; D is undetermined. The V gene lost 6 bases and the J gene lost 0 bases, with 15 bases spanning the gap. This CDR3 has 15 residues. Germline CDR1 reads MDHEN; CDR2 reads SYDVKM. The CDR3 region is CASSPGTRNSYEQYF. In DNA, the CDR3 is TGTGCCAGCAGCCCAGGCACACGGAACTCCTACGAGCAGTACTTC.

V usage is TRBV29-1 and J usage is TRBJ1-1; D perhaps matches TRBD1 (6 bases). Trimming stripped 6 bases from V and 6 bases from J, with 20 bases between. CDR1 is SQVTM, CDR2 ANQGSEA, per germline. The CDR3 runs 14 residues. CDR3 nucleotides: TGCAGCGTCGCCTGGGAGGGGGGAGTTTCTGAAGCTTTCTTT. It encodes CSVAWEGGVSEAFF.

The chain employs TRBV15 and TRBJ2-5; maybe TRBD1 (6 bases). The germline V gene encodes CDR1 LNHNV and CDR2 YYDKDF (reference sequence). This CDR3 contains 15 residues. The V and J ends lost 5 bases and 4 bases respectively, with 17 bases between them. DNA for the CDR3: TGTGCCACCAGCGGACAGCGAAACGATGGAGAGACCCAGTACTTC. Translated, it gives CATSGQRNDGETQYF.

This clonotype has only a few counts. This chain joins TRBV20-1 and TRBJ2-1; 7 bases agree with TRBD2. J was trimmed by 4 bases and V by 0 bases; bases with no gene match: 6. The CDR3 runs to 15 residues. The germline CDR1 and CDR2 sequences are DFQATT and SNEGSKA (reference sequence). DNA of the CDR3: TGCAGTGCTAGAGAAGATCCCGGGAGGTACAATGAGCAGTTCTTC. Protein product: CSAREDPGRYNEQFF.

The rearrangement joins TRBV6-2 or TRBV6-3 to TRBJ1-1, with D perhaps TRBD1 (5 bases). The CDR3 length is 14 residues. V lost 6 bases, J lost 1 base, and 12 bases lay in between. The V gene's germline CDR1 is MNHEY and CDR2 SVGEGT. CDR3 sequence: CASSPGVTNTEAFF. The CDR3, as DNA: TGTGCCAGCAGCCCGGGGGTTACGAACACTGAAGCTTTCTTT.

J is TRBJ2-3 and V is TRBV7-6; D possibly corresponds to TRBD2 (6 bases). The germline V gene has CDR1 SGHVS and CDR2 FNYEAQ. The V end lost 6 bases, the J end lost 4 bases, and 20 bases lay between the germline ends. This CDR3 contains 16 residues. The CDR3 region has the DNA TGTGCCAGCAGTTTCGGCGAGGGGAGGTTTTCAGATACGCAGTATTTT. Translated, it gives CASSFGEGRFSDTQYF.

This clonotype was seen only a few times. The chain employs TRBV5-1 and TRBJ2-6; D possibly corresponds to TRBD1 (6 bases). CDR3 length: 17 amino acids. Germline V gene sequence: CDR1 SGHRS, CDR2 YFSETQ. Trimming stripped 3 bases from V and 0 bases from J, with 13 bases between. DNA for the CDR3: TGCGCCAGCAGCTCCCAACAGGGCTTCTCTGGGGCCAACGTCCTGACTTTC. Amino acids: CASSSQQGFSGANVLTF.

The CDR3 region is CASKLGGGAIETQYF. CDR3 nucleotides: TGCGCCAGCAAATTAGGGGGGGGCGCAATCGAGACCCAGTACTTC. The J gene is TRBJ2-5, the V gene TRBV5-1, with D maybe TRBD2 (7 bases). The V and J ends lost 6 bases and 5 bases respectively, with 20 bases between them. CDR3 size: 15 residues. CDR1 and CDR2 (germline): SGHRS, YFSETQ.

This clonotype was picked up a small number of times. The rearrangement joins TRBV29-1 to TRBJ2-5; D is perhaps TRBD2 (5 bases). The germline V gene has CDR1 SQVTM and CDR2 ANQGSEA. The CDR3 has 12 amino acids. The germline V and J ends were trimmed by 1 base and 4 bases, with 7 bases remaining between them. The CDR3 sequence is CSVEGERETQYF. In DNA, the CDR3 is TGCAGCGTTGAAGGGGAGCGAGAGACCCAGTACTTC.

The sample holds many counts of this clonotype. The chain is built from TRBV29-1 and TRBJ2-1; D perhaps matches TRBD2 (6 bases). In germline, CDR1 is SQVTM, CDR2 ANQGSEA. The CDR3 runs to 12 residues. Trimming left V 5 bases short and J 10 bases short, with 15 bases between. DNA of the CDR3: TGCAGCGTTACGGGGGTTTTCGGCGAGCAGTTCTTC. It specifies CSVTGVFGEQFF.

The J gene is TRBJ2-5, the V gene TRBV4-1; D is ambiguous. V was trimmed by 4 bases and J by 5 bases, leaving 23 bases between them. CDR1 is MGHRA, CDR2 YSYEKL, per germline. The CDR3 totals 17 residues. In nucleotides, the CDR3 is TGCGCCAGCAGCCCCGATGGGGTTCCTCAAGGCCGGGAGACCCAGTACTTC. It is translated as CASSPDGVPQGRETQYF.

The CDR3 coding sequence is TGTGCCAGCCTGACAGGGTCTGGGGAAAAACTGTTTTTT. Its protein is CASLTGSGEKLFF. The genes are TRBV6-6 and TRBJ1-4; 7 bases agree with TRBD1. The V gene's germline CDR1 is MNHNY and CDR2 SVGAGI (reference sequence). V dropped 8 bases and J dropped 8; count of bases not matched to a gene: 8. CDR3 length equals 13 residues.

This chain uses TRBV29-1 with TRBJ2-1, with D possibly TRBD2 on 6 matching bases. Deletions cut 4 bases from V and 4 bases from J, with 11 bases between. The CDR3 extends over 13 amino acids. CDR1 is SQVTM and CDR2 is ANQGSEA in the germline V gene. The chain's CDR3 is CSVAGGGYNEQFF. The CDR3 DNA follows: TGCAGCGTTGCTGGGGGAGGTTACAATGAGCAGTTCTTC.

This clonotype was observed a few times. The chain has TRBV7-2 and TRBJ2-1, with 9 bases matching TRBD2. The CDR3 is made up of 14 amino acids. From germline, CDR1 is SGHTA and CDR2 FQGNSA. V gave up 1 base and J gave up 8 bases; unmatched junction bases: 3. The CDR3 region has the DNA TGTGCCAGCAGCTTAGTAGCGGGAGTTTATGAGCAGTTCTTC. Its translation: CASSLVAGVYEQFF.